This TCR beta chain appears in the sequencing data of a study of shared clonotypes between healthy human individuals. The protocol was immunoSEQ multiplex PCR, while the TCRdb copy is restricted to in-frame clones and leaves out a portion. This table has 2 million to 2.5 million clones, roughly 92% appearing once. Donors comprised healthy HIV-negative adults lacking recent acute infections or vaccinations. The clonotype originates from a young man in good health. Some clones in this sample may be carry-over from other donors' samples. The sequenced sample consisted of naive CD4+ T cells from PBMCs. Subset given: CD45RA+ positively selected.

The CDR3 coding sequence is TGTGCCAGCAGCTGGGGGGGAAGGCTTATGAACACTGAAGCTTTCTTT. As protein: CASSWGGRLMNTEAFF. V and J are TRBV5-6 and TRBJ1-1, with D possibly TRBD1 on 5 matching bases. The germline CDR1 and CDR2 sequences are SGHDT and YYEEEE. V was pared by 3 bases and J by 0 bases, with 15 bases between. The CDR3 has 16 amino acids.